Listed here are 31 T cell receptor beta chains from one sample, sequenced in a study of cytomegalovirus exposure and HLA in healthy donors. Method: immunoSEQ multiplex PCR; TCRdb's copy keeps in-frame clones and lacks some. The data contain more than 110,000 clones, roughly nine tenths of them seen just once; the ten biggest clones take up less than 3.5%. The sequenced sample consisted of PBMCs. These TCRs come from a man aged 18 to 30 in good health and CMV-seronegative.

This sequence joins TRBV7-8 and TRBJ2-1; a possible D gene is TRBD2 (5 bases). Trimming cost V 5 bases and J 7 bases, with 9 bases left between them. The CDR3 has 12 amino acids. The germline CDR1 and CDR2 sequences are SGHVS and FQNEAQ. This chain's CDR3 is CASSKRYNEQFF. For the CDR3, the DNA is TGTGCCAGCAGCAAGCGGTATAATGAGCAGTTCTTC.

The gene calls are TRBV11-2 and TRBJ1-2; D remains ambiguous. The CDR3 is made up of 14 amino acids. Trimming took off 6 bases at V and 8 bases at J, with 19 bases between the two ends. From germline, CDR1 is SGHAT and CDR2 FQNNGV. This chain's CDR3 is CASSSLPTVEGYTF. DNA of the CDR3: TGTGCCAGCAGTTCCCTCCCAACGGTTGAAGGCTACACCTTC.

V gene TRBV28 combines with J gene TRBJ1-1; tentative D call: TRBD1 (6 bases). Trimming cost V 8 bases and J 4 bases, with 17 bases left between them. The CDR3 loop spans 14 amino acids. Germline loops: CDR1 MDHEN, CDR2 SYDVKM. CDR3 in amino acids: CASGSWTARTEAFF. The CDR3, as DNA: TGTGCCAGCGGGAGTTGGACAGCGCGCACTGAAGCTTTCTTT.

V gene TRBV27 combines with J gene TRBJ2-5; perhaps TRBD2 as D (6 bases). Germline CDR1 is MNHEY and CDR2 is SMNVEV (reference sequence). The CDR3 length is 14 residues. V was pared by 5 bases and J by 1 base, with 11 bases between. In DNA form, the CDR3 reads TGTGCCAGCAGTCCCTATAGCGGCCAAGAGACCCAGTACTTC. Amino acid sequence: CASSPYSGQETQYF.

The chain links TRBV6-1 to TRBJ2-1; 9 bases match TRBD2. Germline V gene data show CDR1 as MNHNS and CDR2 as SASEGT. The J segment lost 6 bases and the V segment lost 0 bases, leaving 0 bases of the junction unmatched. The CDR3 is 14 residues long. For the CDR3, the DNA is TGTGCCAGCAGTGAAGCTAGCGGGGGCAATGAGCAGTTCTTC. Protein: CASSEASGGNEQFF.

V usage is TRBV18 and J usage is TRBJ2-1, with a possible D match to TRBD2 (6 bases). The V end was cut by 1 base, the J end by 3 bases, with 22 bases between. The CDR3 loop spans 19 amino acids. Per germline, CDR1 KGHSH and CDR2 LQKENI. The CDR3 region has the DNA TGTGCCAGCTCACCACGGGGGGTAGGCGCCAAAACAAACTACAATGAGCAGTTCTTC. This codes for CASSPRGVGAKTNYNEQFF.

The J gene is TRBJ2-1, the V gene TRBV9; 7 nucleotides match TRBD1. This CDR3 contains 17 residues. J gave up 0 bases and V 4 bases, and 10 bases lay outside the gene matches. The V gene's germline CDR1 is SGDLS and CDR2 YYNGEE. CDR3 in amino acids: CASSPKGASSSYNEQFF. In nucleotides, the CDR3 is TGTGCCAGCAGCCCCAAGGGGGCCTCGAGCTCCTACAATGAGCAGTTCTTC.

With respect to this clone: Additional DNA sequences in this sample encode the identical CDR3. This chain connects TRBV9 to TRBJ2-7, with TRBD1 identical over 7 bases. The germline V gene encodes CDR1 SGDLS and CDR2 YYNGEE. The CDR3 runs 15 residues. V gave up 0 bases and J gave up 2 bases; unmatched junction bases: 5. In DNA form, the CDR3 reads TGTGCCAGCAGCGTAGGGACAGGTGTTGCCTACGAGCAGTACTTC. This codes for CASSVGTGVAYEQYF. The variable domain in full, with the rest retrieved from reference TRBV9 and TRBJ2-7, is DSGVTQTPKHLITATGQRVTLRCSPRSGDLSVYWYQQSLDQGLQFLIQYYNGEERAKGNILERFSAQQFPDLHSELNLSSLELGDSALYFCASSVGTGVAYEQYFGPGTRLTVT.

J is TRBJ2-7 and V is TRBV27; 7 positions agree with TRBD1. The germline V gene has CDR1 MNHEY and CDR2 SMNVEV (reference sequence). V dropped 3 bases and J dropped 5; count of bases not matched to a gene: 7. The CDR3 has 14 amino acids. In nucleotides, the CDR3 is TGTGCCAGCAGTTTTATACGACAGGGACACGAGCAGTACTTC. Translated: CASSFIRQGHEQYF.

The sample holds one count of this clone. The CDR3 DNA follows: TGTGCCAGTAGTATAGATCAGGGTAGCTCCTACAATGAGCAGTTCTTC. Translated, it gives CASSIDQGSSYNEQFF. The chain is built from TRBV19 and TRBJ2-1; a possible D gene is TRBD1 (5 bases). Per the germline V gene, CDR1 is LNHDA and CDR2 is SQIVND (reference sequence). This CDR3 is 16 amino acids long. V gave up 0 bases and J gave up 0 bases, with 9 bases separating them.

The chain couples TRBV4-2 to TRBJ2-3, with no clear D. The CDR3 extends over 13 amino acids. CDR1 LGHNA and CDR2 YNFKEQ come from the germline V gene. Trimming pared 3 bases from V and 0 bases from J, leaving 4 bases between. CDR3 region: CASSHQSTDTQYF. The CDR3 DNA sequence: TGTGCCAGCAGCCACCAGAGCACAGATACGCAGTATTTT.

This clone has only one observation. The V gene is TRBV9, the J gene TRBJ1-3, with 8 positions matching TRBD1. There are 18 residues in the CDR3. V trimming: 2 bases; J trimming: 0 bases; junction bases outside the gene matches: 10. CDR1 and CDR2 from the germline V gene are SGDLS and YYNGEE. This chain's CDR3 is CASSVGTYRGDSGNTIYF. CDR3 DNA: TGTGCCAGCAGCGTGGGAACTTACAGGGGGGACTCTGGAAACACCATATATTTT.

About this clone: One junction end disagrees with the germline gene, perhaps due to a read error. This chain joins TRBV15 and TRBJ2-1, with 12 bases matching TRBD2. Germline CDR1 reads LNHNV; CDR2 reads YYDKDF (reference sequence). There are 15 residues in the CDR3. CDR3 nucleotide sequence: TGTGCCACCAGCAGAGATCGCGTGGCTAGCGGGAGGGCGATCTTC. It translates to CATSRDRVASGRAIF.

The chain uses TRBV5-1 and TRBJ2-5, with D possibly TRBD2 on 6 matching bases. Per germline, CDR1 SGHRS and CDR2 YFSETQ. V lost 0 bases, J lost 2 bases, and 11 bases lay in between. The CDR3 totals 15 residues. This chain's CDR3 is CASSLAVLAQETQYF. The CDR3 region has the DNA TGCGCCAGCAGCTTGGCCGTACTAGCTCAAGAGACCCAGTACTTC.

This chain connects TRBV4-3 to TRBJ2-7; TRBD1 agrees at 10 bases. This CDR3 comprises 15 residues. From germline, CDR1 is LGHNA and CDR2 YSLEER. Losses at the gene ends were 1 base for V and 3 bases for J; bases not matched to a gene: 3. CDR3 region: CASSQGQGAIYEQYF. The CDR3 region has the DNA TGCGCCAGCAGCCAAGGACAGGGGGCCATCTACGAGCAGTACTTC.

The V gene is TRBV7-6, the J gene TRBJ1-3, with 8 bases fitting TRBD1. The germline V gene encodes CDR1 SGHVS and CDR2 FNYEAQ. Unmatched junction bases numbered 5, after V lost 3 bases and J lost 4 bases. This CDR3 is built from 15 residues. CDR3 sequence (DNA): TGTGCCAGCAGCTTCGACAGGGGAGCGGGAAACACCATATATTTT. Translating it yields CASSFDRGAGNTIYF. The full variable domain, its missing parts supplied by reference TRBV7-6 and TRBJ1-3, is GAGVSQSPRYKVTKRGQDVALRCDPISGHVSLYWYRQALGQGPEFLTYFNYEAQQDKSGLPNDRFSAERPEGSISTLTIQRTEQRDSAMYRCASSFDRGAGNTIYFGEGSWLTVV.

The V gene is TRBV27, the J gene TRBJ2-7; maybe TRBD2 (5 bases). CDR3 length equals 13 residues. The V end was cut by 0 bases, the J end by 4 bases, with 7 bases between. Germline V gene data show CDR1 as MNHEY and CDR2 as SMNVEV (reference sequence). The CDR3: CASSLSRTYEQYF. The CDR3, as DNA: TGTGCCAGCAGTTTATCCCGGACTTACGAGCAGTACTTC.

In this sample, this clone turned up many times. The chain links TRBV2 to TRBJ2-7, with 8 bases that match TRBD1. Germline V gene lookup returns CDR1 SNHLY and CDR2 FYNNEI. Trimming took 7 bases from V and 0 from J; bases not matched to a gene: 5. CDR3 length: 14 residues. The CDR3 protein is CASTGQGNSYEQYF. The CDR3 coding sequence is TGTGCCAGCACTGGACAGGGAAACTCCTACGAGCAGTACTTC. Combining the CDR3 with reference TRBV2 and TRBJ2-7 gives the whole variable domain EPEVTQTPSHQVTQMGQEVILRCVPISNHLYFYWYRQILGQKVEFLVSFYNNEISEKSEIFDDQFSVERPDGSNFTLKIRSTKLEDSAMYFCASTGQGNSYEQYFGPGTRLTVT.

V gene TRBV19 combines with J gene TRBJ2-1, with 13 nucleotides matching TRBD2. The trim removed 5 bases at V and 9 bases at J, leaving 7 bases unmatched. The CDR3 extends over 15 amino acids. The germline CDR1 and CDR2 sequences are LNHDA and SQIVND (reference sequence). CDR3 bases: TGTGCCAGTAGTGTTACTAGCGGGGGGGCAGTTGAGCAGTTCTTC. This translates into CASSVTSGGAVEQFF.

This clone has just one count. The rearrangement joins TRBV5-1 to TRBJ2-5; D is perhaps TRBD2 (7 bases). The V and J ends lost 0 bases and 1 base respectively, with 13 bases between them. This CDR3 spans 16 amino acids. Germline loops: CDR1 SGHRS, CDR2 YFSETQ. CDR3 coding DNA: TGCGCCAGCAGCTTGGGGCTAGGGGGGGTCCAAGAGACCCAGTACTTC. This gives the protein CASSLGLGGVQETQYF.

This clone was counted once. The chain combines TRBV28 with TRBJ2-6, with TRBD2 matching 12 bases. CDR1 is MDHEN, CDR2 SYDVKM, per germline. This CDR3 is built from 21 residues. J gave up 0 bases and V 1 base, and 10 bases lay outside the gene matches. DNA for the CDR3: TGTGCCAGCAGTTTATTATTACGGACTAGCGGGGTGCTCTCTGGGGCCAACGTCCTGACTTTC. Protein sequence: CASSLLLRTSGVLSGANVLTF.

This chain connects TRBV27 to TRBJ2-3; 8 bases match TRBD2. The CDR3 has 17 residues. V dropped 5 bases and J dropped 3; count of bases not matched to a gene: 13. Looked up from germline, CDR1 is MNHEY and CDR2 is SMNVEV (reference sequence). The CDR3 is CASSLRTSPLPTDTQYF. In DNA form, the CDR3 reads TGTGCCAGCAGTCTCCGGACTAGCCCATTACCTACAGATACGCAGTATTTT.

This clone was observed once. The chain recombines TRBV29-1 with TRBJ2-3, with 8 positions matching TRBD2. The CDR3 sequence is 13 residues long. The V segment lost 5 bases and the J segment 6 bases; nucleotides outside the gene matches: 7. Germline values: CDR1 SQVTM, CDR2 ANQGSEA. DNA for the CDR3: TGCAGCGTTTCCGGGGGGGCCGGGGATACGCAGTATTTT. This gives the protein CSVSGGAGDTQYF.

CDR3: CASSLNTNQPQHF. As DNA, the CDR3 is TGCGCCAGCAGCCTGAACACCAATCAGCCCCAGCATTTT. The rearrangement uses TRBV5-1 and TRBJ1-5; D gene uncertain. The CDR3 extends over 13 amino acids. Trimming stripped 4 bases from V and 3 bases from J, with 8 bases between. Germline CDR1 SGHRS, CDR2 YFSETQ.

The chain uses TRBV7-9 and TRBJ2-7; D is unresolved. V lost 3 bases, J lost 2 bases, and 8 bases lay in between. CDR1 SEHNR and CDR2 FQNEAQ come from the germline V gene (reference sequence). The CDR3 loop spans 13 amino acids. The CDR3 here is CASSLNSAYEQYF. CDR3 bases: TGTGCCAGCAGCTTGAACTCGGCCTACGAGCAGTACTTC.

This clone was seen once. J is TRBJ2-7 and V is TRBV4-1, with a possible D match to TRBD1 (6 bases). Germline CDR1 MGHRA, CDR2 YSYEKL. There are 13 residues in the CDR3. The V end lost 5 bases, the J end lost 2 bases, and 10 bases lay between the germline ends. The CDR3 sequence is CASSDRIAYEQYF. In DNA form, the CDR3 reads TGCGCCAGCAGCGACAGGATTGCCTACGAGCAGTACTTC.

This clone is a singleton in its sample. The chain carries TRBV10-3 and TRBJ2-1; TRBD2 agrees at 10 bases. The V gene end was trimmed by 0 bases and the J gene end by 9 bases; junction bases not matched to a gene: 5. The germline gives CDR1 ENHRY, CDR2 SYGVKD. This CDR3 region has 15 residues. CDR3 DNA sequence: TGTGCCATCAGTGAGTCGACCCTAGCGGGGGTTGAGCAGTTCTTC. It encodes CAISESTLAGVEQFF.

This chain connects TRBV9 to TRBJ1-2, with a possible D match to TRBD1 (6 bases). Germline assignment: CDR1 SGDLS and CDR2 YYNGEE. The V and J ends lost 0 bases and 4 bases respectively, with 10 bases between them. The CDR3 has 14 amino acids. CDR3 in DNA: TGTGCCAGCAGCGTAGAGGACAGACCCTATGGCTACACCTTC. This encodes CASSVEDRPYGYTF.

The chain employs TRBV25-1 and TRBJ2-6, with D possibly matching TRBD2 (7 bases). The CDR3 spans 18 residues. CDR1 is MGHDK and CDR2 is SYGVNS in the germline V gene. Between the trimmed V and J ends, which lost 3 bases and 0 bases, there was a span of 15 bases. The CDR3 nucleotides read TGTGCCAGCAGTGAGTGGGGGCGGGACTACTCTGGGGCCAACGTCCTGACTTTC. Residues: CASSEWGRDYSGANVLTF. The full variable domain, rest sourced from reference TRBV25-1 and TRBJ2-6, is EADIYQTPRYLVIGTGKKITLECSQTMGHDKMYWYQQDPGMELHLIHYSYGVNSTEKGDLSSESTVSRIRTEHFPLTLESARPSHTSQYLCASSEWGRDYSGANVLTFGAGSRLTVL.

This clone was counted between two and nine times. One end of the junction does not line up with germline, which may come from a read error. CDR3 sequence reads: CASSLGRGSNNEQFF. The CDR3 DNA sequence: TGCGCCAGCAGCTTGGGCAGGGGCTCCAACAATGAGCAGTTCTTC. The rearrangement joins TRBV5-1 to TRBJ2-1; tentatively, D is TRBD1 (6 bases). Germline V gives CDR1 SGHRS, CDR2 YFSETQ. The CDR3 contains 15 residues.

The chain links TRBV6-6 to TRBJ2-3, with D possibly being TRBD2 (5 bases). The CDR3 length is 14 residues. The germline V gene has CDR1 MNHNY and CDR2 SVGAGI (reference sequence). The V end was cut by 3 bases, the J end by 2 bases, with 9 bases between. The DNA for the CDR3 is TGTGCCAGCAGTTATGGGAGTCCCACAGATACGCAGTATTTT. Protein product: CASSYGSPTDTQYF.